The text below deals with one TCR beta chain. The sample belongs to a study of blood T cell repertoires in COVID-19. Study information: Acute and convalescent COVID-19 samples came from the United States, Italy and Spain. Sample material is recorded as cDNA or gDNA derived from T cells, B-cell-depleted T cells, or PBMCs.

Authors' data handling: Nucleated cell counts were estimated from reference gene primer amplification. The protocol was immunoSEQ multiplex PCR, while the TCRdb copy is restricted to in-frame clones and leaves out a portion. V and J calls and clone size are copied from that table; D and trimming were computed from the DNA. Of around 81,000 clones in the sample, 80% were seen once. V lost 4 bases and J 2 bases, leaving 9 bases between the germline ends. Germline values: CDR1 SGHKS, CDR2 YYEKEE (reference sequence). The CDR3 contains 13 residues. Sequencing was performed on peripheral blood. The receptor was isolated from a human donor in a cohort sampled during active COVID-19. J is TRBJ1-1 and V is TRBV5-5; D gene unclear. The chain's CDR3 is CASSLTPNTEAFF. Here the CDR3 DNA reads TGTGCCAGCAGCCTTACACCTAACACTGAAGCTTTCTTT.